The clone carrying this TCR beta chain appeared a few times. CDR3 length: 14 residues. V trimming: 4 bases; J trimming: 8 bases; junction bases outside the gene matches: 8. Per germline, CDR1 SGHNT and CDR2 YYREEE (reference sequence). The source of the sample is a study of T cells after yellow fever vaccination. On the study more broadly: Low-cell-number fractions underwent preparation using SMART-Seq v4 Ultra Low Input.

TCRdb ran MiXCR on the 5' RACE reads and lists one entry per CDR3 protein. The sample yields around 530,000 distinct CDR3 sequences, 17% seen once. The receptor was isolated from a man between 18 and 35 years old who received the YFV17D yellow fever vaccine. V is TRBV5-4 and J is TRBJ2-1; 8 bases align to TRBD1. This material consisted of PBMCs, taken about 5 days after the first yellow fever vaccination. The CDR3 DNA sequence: TGTGCCAGCAGCACACCGGGACAGGCATATGAGCAGTTCTTC. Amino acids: CASSTPGQAYEQFF.